This paragraph covers one T cell receptor (beta chain) sequence. What it binds is not known. These data belong to a study of a mutant IDH1 vaccine in newly diagnosed glioma. Turning to the study itself: Treated patients, about 62% male and about 38% female, averaged about 40 years of age.

Described time point: week 23, last vaccination. Vaccination comprised doses that each held 300 ug of mutant IDH1 20-mer peptide, plus topical imiquimod. The protocol was immunoSEQ multiplex PCR, while the TCRdb copy is restricted to in-frame clones and leaves out a portion. The sample yields about 33,000 clones, 85% to 90% seen once. The specimen was PBMCs, collected from a glioma patient whose treatment included an IDH1 peptide vaccine. This TCR derives from a man aged 40-55 years with glioma.

The CDR3 here is CASSIKGGTTQHF. The CDR3 region has the DNA TGTGCCAGTAGTATTAAAGGGGGGACGACCCAGCATTTT. V is TRBV19 and J is TRBJ1-5; D might be TRBD1 (6 bases). V was pared by 3 bases and J by 11 bases, with 14 bases between. In germline, CDR1 is LNHDA, CDR2 SQIVND (reference sequence). The CDR3 covers 13 residues.